The rows below give T cell receptor beta chains drawn from one sample of a study of human thymus T cells. Data came from immunoSEQ multiplex PCR; TCRdb stores just in-frame clones and leaves some out. Of tens of thousands of clones listed, 85% to 95% are singletons. The source material was thymus tissue. The receptors stem from a girl under three years old with a congenital heart defect but otherwise immunologically healthy. Each CDR3 is given with its conserved first and last residue. A D gene is named only where the DNA matches it firmly.

>.|TRBV28|TRBJ1-4
TGTGCCAGCACTTTACCTTCGGGAAATACTAATGAAAAACTGTTTTTT
CASTLPSGNTNEKLFF
>TRBD2|TRBV4-1|TRBJ2-1
TGCGCCAGCAGCCAAGATGGCGGGAGTTTGCTCGGTGAGCAGTTCTTC
CASSQDGGSLLGEQFF
>TRBD2|TRBV7-2|TRBJ2-3
TGTGCCAGCAGCTTAACGGCGGGAGGGCCGGATACGCAGTATTTT
CASSLTAGGPDTQYF
>.|TRBV29-1|TRBJ2-7
TGCAGCGTTGAGGCAGCCCCGACCTACGAGCAGTACTTC
CSVEAAPTYEQYF
>.|TRBV4-3|TRBJ2-4
TGCGCCAGCAGCCAAAGGGAAGGGACCCCCGGGGAAGCCAAAAACATTCAGTACTTC
CASSQREGTPGEAKNIQYF
>.|TRBV5-1|TRBJ2-7
TGCGCCAGCAGCTTGGGATACAGGTCCCGCTACGAGCAGTACTTC
CASSLGYRSRYEQYF
>.|TRBV5-5|TRBJ1-2
TGTGCCAGCAGCTTTGGGGGGGGCTCCCATATGGGAGGCTACACCTTC
CASSFGGGSHMGGYTF
>.|TRBV19|TRBJ2-3
TGTGCCAGTAGTATACGGTCAATGGGTACAGATACGCAGTATTTT
CASSIRSMGTDTQYF
>TRBD1|TRBV30|TRBJ1-5
TGTGCCTGGAGTGGAGGACAGGGAGATCAGCCCCAGCATTTT
CAWSGGQGDQPQHF
>.|TRBV10-3|TRBJ1-4
TGTGCCATCAGTGAGCCCGGTCTCGCTGATGAAAAACTGTTTTTT
CAISEPGLADEKLFF
>.|TRBV15|TRBJ2-7
TGTGCCACCAGCAGGGGTCCTTACGAGCAGTACTTC
CATSRGPYEQYF
>.|TRBV2|TRBJ1-2
TGTGCCAGCAGTGAGGAAGGGCATCGTGGCTACACCTTC
CASSEEGHRGYTF
>.|TRBV21-1|TRBJ2-5
TGTGCCACCAAGGACAGGGGTTTAGAGACCCAGTACTTC
CATKDRGLETQYF
>.|TRBV7-2|TRBJ2-6
TGTGCCAGCAGCAAGAAGTATGGACACCTCCCTGGGGCCAACGTCCTGACTTTC
CASSKKYGHLPGANVLTF
>.|TRBV7-2|TRBJ2-6
TGTGCCAGCAGCTTAGACCCACCTTGCGGGTCTGGGGCCAACGTCCTGACTTTC
CASSLDPPCGSGANVLTF
>.|TRBV29-1|TRBJ2-7
TGCAGCGTTTCGGCCCCCCCGGTGGTGGGGAGCCACTACGAGCAGTACTTC
CSVSAPPVVGSHYEQYF
>.|TRBV6-6|TRBJ1-5
TGTGCCAGCAGTTACCCAACAGGGTTTCAGCCCCAGCATTTT
CASSYPTGFQPQHF
>TRBD1|TRBV5-4|TRBJ2-7
TGTGCCAGCAGCTCAACCGGGACAGGGCGTTCCTACGAGCAGTACTTC
CASSSTGTGRSYEQYF
>.|TRBV6-6|TRBJ1-5
TGTGCCAGCAGTTTTCTCGGAAATCAGCCCCAGCATTTT
CASSFLGNQPQHF